This T cell receptor beta chain was captured in a study of CXCR3-negative and CXCR3-positive naive CD8 T cells. The method, 5' RACE with UMI labels, was used to prepare the TRB cDNA libraries. Using the 5' RACE reads, TCRdb records one entry per CDR3 protein without DNA. The ten top clones account for 0.85% to 1.4%, within a sample of roughly 86,000 distinct CDR3 sequences. The study's findings and limits: For CXCR3-positive naive cells, TRB CDR3s were more hydrophobic than those of CXCR3-negative naive cells.

Germline CDR1 is SQVTM and CDR2 is ANQGSEA. The CDR3 consists of 15 residues. A word on this clonotype: Its antigen is as yet unknown.

The rearrangement joins TRBV29-1 to TRBJ2-7; the TRBD1 assignment by TCRdb is unverifiable without DNA. The source is a human donor in good health. Some clones in this sample may be carry-over from other donors' samples. What was sequenced was naive CXCR3- CD8+ T cells from blood. Sample subset: CD45RO-CCR7+CD27+CD95- naive CD8+ T cells lacking CXCR3 (TNR3-). The CDR3 loop is CSVEEGGTGAYEQYF.